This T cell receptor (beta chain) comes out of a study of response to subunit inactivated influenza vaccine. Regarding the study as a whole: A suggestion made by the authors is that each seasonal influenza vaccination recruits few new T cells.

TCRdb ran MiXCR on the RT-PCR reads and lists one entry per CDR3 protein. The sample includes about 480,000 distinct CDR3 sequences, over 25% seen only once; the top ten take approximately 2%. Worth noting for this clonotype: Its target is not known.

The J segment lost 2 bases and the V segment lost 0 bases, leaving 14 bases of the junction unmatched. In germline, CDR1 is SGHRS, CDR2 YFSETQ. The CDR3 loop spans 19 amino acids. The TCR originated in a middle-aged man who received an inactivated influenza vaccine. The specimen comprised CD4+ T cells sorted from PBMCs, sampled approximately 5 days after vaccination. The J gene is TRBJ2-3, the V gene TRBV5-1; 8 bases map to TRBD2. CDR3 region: CASSLGLGVASGPTDTQYF. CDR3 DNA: TGCGCCAGCAGCTTGGGTCTCGGGGTAGCTAGCGGGCCCACAGATACGCAGTATTTT.